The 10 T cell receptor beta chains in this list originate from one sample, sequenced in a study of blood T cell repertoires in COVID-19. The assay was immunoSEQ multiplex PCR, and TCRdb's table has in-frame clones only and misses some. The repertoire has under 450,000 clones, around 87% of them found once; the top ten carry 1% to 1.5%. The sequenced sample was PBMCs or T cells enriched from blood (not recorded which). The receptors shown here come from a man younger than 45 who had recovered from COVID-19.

The CDR3 bases are TGTGCCAGCAGCTTGGCCATGACAGGGGAAGAGACCCAGTACTTC. Amino acids: CASSLAMTGEETQYF. The chain uses TRBV5-4 and TRBJ2-5; 8 positions match TRBD1. The length of the CDR3 is 15 residues. The junction had 4 bases not matched to a gene; V was cut back by 0 bases and J by 3 bases. Germline assignment: CDR1 SGHNT and CDR2 YYREEE (reference sequence).

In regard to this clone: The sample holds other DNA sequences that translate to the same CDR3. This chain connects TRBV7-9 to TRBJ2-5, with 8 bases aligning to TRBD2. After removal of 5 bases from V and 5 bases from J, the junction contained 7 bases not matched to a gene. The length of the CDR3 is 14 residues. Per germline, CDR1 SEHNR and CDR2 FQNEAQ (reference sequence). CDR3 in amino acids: CASSSTSGGETQYF. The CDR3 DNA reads TGTGCCAGCAGCAGTACTAGCGGTGGCGAGACCCAGTACTTC.

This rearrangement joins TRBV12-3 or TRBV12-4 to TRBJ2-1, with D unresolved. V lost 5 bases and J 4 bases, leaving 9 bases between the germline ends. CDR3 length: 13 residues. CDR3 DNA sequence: TGTGCCAGCAGTCAACAGATTTACAATGAGCAGTTCTTC. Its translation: CASSQQIYNEQFF.

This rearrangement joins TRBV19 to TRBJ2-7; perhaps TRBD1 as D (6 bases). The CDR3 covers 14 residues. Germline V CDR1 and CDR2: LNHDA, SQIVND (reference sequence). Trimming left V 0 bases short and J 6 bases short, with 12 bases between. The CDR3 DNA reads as TGTGCCAGTAGTATAGATTCCCGGGACACCGAGCAGTACTTC. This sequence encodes CASSIDSRDTEQYF.

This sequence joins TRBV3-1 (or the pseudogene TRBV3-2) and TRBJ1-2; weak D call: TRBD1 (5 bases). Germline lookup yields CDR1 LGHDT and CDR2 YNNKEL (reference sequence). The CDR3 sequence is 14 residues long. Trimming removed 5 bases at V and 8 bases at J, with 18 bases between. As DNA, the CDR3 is TGTGCCAGCAGCTTTAGGACAAGCTCTCGAGGCTACACCTTC. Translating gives CASSFRTSSRGYTF.

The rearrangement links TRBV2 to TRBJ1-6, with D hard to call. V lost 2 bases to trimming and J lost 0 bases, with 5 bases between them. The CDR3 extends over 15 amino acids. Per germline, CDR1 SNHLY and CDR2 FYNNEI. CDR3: CASSEQVSYNSPLHF. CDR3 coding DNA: TGTGCCAGCAGTGAACAGGTCTCCTATAATTCACCCCTCCACTTT.

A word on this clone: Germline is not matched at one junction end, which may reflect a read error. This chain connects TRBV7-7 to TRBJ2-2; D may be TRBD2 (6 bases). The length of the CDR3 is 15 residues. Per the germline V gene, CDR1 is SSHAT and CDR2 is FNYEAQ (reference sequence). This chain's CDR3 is CASTTEGGVAGELFF. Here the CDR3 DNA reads TGTGCTAGCACCACAGAGGGCGGGGTGGCCGGGGAGCTGTTTTTT.

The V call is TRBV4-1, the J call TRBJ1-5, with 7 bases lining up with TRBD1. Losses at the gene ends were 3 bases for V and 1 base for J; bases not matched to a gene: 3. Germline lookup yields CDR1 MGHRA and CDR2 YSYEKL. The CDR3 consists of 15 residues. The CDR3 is CASSHHRGSNQPQHF. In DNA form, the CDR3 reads TGCGCCAGCAGCCACCACAGGGGAAGCAATCAGCCCCAGCATTTT.

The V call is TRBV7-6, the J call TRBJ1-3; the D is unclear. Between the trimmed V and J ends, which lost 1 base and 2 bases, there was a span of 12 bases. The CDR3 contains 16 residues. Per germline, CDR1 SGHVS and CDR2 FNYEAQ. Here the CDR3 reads CASSLDWGAPGNTIYF. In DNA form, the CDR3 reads TGTGCCAGCAGCTTAGACTGGGGAGCCCCTGGAAACACCATATATTTT.

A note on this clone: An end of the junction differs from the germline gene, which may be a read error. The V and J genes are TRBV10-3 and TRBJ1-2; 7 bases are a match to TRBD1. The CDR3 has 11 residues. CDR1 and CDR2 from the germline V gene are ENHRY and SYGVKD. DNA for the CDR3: TGTGCCATCACTGAGGGGGCCGGCTACACCTTC. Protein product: CAITEGAGYTF.